This T cell receptor (beta chain) was profiled in a study of cytomegalovirus exposure and HLA in healthy donors. Overall study context: Sequencing of 150 million to 200 million T cells in an earlier analysis found more than 100 million unique TCR beta sequences.

CDR3 length: 11 amino acids. Trimming removed 7 bases from V and 5 bases from J, with 11 bases in between. Germline-derived CDR1 and CDR2 are SQVTM and ANQGSEA. Regarding this clone: What it binds is not known. In the same sample, other DNA sequences code for this CDR3.

Both 60 Vbeta primers and 13 Jbeta primers went into the PCR. Sequenced by immunoSEQ multiplex PCR; TCRdb stores in-frame clones only, minus some. This sample has around 210,000 clones, with roughly 84% found just once. Study-wide findings and caveats: The study put roughly 160 TCR beta chains on its list as cytomegalovirus-associated. In a later analysis, TCR beta V- and J-gene trimming was associated with a missense DCLRE1C variant.

Material: PBMCs. The sequence was obtained from a girl under 10 years old in good health and CMV-seronegative. The chain couples TRBV29-1 to TRBJ1-1, with D maybe TRBD1 (6 bases). CDR3 sequence: CSGTGSTEAFF. CDR3 DNA: TGCAGCGGAACAGGGTCAACTGAAGCTTTCTTT.